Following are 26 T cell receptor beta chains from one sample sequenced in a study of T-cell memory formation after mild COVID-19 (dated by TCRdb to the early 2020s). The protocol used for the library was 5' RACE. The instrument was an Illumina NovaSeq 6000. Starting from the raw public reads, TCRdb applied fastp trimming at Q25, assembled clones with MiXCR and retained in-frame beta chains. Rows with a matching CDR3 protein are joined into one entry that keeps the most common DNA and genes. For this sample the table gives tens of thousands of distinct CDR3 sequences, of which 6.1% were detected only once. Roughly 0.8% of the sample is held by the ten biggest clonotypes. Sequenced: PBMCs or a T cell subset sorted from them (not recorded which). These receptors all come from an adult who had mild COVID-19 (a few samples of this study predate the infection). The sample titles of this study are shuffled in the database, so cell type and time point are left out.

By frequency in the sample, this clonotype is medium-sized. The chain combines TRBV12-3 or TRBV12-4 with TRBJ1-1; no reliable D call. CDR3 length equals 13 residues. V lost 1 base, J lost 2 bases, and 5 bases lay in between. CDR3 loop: CASSLGKNTEAFF. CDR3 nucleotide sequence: TGTGCCAGCAGTTTAGGTAAAAACACTGAAGCTTTCTTT.

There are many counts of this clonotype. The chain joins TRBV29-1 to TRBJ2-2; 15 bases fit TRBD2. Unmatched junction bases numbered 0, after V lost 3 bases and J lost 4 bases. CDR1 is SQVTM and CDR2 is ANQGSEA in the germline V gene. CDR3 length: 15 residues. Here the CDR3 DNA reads TGCAGCGTTGAGGGACTAGCGGGAGGCACCGGGGAGCTGTTTTTT. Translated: CSVEGLAGGTGELFF.

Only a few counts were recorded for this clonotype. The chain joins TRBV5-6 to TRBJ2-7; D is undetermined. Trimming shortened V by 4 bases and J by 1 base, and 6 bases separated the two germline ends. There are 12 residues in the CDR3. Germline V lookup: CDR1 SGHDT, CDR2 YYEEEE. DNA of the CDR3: TGTGCCAGCAGCACACGGTCCTACGAGCAGTACTTC. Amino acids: CASSTRSYEQYF.

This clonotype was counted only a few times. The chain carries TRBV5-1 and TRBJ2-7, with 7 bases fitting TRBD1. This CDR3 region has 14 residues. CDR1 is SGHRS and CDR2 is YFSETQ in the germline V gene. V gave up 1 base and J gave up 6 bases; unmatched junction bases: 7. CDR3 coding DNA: TGCGCCAGCAGCTTGAGGGACAGTAACACCGAGCAGTACTTC. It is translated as CASSLRDSNTEQYF. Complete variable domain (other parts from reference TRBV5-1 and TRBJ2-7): KAGVTQTPRYLIKTRGQQVTLSCSPISGHRSVSWYQQTPGQGLQFLFEYFSETQRNKGNFPGRFSGRQFSNSRSEMNVSTLELGDSALYLCASSLRDSNTEQYFGPGTRLTVT.

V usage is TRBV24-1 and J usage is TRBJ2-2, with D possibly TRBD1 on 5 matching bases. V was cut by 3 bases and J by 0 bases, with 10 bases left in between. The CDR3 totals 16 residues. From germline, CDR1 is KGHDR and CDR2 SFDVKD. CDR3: CATSDPTAANTGELFF. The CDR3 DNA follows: TGTGCCACCAGTGATCCGACAGCTGCGAACACCGGGGAGCTGTTTTTT.

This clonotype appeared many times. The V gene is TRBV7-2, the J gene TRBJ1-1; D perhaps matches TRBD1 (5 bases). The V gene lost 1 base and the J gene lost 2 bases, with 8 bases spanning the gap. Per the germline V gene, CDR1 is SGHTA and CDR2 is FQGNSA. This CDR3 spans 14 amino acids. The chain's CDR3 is CASSLGGANTEAFF. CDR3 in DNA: TGTGCCAGCAGCTTAGGGGGCGCAAACACTGAAGCTTTCTTT.

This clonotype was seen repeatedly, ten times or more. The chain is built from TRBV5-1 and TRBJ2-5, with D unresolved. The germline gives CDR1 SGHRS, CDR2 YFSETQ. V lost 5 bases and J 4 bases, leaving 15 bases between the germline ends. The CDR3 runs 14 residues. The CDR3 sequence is CASSPRKGGETQYF. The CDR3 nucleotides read TGCGCCAGCAGTCCCCGTAAAGGTGGAGAGACCCAGTACTTC.

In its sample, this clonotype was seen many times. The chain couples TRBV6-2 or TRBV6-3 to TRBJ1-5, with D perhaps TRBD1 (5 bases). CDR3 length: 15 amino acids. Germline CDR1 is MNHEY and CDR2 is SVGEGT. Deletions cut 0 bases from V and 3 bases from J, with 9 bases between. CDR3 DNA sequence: TGTGCCAGCAGTTACTCGGGGGGTTTCAATCAGCCCCAGCATTTT. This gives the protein CASSYSGGFNQPQHF.

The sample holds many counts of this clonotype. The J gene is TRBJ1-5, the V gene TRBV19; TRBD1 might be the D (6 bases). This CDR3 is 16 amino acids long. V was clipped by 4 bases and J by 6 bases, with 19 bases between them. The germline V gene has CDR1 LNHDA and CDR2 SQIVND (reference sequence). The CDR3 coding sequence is TGTGCCAGTAGTAATCCGTCCAGGGGTTTCGGTCAGCCCCAGCATTTT. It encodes CASSNPSRGFGQPQHF.

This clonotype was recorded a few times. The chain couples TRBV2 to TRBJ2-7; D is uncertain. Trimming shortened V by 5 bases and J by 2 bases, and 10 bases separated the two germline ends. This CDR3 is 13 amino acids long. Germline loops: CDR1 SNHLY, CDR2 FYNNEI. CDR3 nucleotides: TGTGCCAGCAGTAGAGGTTCCGCCTACGAGCAGTACTTC. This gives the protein CASSRGSAYEQYF.

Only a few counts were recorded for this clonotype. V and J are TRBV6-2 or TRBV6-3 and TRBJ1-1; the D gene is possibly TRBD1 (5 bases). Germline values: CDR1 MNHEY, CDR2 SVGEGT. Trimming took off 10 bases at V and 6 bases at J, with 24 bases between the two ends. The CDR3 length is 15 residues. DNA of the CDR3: TGTGCCACCAGCGGGACTCTTGGGGTAATGCCTGAAGCTTTCTTT. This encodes CATSGTLGVMPEAFF.

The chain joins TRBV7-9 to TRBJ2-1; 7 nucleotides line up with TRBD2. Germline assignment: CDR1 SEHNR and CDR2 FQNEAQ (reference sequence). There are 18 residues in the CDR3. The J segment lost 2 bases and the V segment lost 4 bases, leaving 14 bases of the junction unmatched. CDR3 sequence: CASSSKRGENHAYNEQFF. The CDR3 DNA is TGTGCCAGCAGCTCCAAGCGGGGAGAAAATCATGCCTACAATGAGCAGTTCTTC.

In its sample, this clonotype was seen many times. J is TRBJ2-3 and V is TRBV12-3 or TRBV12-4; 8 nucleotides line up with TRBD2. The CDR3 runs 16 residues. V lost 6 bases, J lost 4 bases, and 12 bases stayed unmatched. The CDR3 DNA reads TGTGCCAGCAGGATGCACGGGGGGGGGATTTCAGATACGCAGTATTTT. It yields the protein CASRMHGGGISDTQYF.

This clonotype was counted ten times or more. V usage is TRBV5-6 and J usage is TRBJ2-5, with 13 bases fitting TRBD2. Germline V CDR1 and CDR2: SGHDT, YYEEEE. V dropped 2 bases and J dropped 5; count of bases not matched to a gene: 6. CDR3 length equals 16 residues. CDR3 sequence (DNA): TGTGCCAGCAGCTTAAGGACTAGCGGGGGTTCGGAGACCCAGTACTTC. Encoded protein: CASSLRTSGGSETQYF.

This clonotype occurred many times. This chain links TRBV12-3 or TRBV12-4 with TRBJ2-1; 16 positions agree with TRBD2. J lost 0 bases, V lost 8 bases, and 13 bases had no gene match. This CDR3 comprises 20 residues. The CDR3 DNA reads TGTGCCAGCTCCGGACTGGGACTAGCGGGAGGGCTAAGCTCCTACAATGAGCAGTTCTTC. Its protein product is CASSGLGLAGGLSSYNEQFF.

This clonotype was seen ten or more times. CDR3 sequence (DNA): TGCGCCAGCAGCTTAGAACCGACAGGGAGTGAAAAACTGTTTTTT. Translation: CASSLEPTGSEKLFF. The J gene is TRBJ1-4, the V gene TRBV5-1; 7 bases map to TRBD1. V gave up 2 bases and J gave up 7 bases; unmatched junction bases: 8. Per the germline V gene, CDR1 is SGHRS and CDR2 is YFSETQ. There are 15 residues in the CDR3.

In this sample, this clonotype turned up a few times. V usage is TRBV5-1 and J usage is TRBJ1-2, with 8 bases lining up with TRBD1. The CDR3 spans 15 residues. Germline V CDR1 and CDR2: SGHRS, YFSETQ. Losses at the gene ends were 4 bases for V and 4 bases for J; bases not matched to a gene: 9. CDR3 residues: CASSDGQGSGYGYTF. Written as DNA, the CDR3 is TGCGCCAGCAGCGACGGACAGGGTTCTGGCTATGGCTACACCTTC.

CDR3 region: CASSPRTGNNSPLHF. CDR3 nucleotide sequence: TGTGCCAGCAGCCCCCGGACAGGGAATAATTCACCCCTCCACTTT. The rearrangement uses TRBV9 and TRBJ1-6; TRBD1 matches 8 bases. The length of the CDR3 is 15 residues. CDR1 and CDR2 (germline): SGDLS, YYNGEE. Trimming took 4 bases from V and 5 from J; bases not matched to a gene: 5.

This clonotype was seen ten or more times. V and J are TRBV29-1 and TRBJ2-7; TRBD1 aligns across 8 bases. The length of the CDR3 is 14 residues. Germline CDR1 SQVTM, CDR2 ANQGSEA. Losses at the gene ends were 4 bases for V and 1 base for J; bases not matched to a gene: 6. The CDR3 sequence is CSVARTGHSYEQYF. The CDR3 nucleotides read TGCAGCGTTGCTAGGACAGGGCATTCCTACGAGCAGTACTTC.

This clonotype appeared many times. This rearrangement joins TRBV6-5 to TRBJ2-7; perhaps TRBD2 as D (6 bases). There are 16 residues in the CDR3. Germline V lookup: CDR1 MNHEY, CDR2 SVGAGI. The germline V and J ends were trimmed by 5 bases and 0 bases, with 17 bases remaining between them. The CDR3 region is CASSPFGSGASYEQYF. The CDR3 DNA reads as TGTGCCAGCAGTCCCTTTGGTAGCGGAGCCTCCTACGAGCAGTACTTC.

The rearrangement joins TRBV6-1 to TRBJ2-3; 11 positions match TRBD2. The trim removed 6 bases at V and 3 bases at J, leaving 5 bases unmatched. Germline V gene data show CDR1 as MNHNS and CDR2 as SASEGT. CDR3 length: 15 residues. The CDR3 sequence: CASSAVAGGTDTQYF. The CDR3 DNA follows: TGTGCCAGCAGCGCGGTAGCGGGGGGGACAGATACGCAGTATTTT.

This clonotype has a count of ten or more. CDR3 protein: CASSRGTATEAFF. CDR3 DNA: TGTGCCAGCAGTCGAGGGACCGCCACTGAAGCTTTCTTT. The chain links TRBV7-6 to TRBJ1-1, with a tentative D call TRBD1 (5 bases). Trimming took off 6 bases at V and 4 bases at J, with 12 bases between the two ends. Germline CDR1 and CDR2: SGHVS and FNYEAQ. The CDR3 loop spans 13 amino acids.

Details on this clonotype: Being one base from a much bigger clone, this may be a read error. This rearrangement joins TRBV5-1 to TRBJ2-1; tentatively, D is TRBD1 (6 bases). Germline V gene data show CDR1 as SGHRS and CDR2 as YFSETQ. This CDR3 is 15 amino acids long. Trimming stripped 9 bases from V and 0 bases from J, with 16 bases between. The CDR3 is CANRGTLSSYNEQFF. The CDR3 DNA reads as TGCGCCAACAGAGGGACACTTAGCTCCTACAATGAGCAGTTCTTC.

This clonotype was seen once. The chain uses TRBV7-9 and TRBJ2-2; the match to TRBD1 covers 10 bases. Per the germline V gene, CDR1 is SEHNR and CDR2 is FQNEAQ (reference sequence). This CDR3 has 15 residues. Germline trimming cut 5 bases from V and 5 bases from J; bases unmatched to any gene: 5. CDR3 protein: CASSTGQGRTGELFF. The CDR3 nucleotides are TGTGCCAGCAGCACGGGACAGGGGAGGACCGGGGAGCTGTTTTTT.

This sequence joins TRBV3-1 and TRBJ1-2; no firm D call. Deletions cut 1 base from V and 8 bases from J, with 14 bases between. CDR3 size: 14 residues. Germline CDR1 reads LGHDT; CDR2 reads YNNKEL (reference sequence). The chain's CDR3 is CASSQGGFGGGYTF. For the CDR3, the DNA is TGTGCCAGCAGCCAAGGCGGGTTTGGAGGGGGCTACACCTTC.

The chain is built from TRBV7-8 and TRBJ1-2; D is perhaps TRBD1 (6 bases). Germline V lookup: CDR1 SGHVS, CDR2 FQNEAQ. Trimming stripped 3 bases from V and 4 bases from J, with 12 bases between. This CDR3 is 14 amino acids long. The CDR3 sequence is CASSFARGSYGYTF. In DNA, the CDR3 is TGTGCCAGCAGCTTTGCCAGGGGCTCCTATGGCTACACCTTC.